A single sample gave rise to the 32 T cell receptor beta chains below, sequenced in a study of human T cells and chemical hapten exposure. TCRdb re-called the RACE reads through MiXCR, storing one row per CDR3 protein. Here the sample spans some 110,000 distinct CDR3 sequences, about 12% being singletons. As for time point: patch test 1, 2 weeks after DPC sensitization. As for treatment: therapeutic diphenylcyclopropenone sensitization with weekly scalp DPC. The sample was whole blood, taken in connection with sensitization to the hapten diphenylcyclopropenone (DPC). These receptors were collected from a woman aged 50 to 60 with alopecia areata. Some clones in this sample may be carry-over from other donors' samples.

The chain joins TRBV5-1 to TRBJ2-3, with 7 bases that match TRBD2. The V gene end was trimmed by 8 bases and the J gene end by 0 bases; junction bases not matched to a gene: 6. The CDR3 extends over 14 amino acids. The V gene's germline CDR1 is SGHRS and CDR2 YFSETQ. DNA for the CDR3: TGCGCCAGTTCCCGGGACTACAGCACAGATACGCAGTATTTT. This sequence encodes CASSRDYSTDTQYF.

This clonotype turned up a few times. The genes are TRBV11-2 and TRBJ2-7; TRBD1 agrees at 9 bases. In germline, CDR1 is SGHAT, CDR2 FQNNGV. This CDR3 comprises 15 residues. With V trimmed by 5 bases and J by 5 bases, 10 bases remained unmatched. The DNA of the CDR3 is TGTGCCAGCAGCCTAGGAGGGACAGGGCTTAACGAGCAGTACTTC. The encoded protein is CASSLGGTGLNEQYF.

In this sample, this clonotype turned up many times. The chain combines TRBV4-2 with TRBJ2-7; possibly TRBD2 for D (7 bases). Trimming took off 4 bases at V and 2 bases at J, with 15 bases between the two ends. CDR1 and CDR2 from the germline V gene are LGHNA and YNFKEQ. This CDR3 has 15 amino acids. CDR3 sequence: CASSPTRGATYEQYF. CDR3 bases: TGTGCCAGCAGCCCAACCCGGGGGGCGACCTACGAGCAGTACTTC.

This clonotype has just a few counts. This chain joins TRBV28 and TRBJ2-7, with D perhaps TRBD1 or TRBD2 (5 bases each). The CDR3 has 14 amino acids. Trimming removed 6 bases from V and 0 bases from J, with 12 bases in between. Germline V gives CDR1 MDHEN, CDR2 SYDVKM. This chain's CDR3 is CASRPGTPSYEQYF. CDR3 DNA: TGTGCCAGCAGGCCCGGGACCCCCTCCTACGAGCAGTACTTC.

J is TRBJ2-3 and V is TRBV7-2; D gene ambiguous. The CDR3 contains 13 residues. Germline CDR1 reads SGHTA; CDR2 reads FQGNSA. V dropped 5 bases and J dropped 2 bases, with 8 bases sitting between them. The CDR3 bases are TGTGCCAGCAGCCCCTATGTCACAGATACGCAGTATTTT. It yields the protein CASSPYVTDTQYF. The variable domain in full, completed from reference TRBV7-2 and TRBJ2-3, reads GAGVSQSPSNKVTEKGKDVELRCDPISGHTALYWYRQSLGQGLEFLIYFQGNSAPDKSGLPSDRFSAERTGGSVSTLTIQRTQQEDSAVYLCASSPYVTDTQYFGPGTRLTVL.

This clonotype appeared many times. This chain connects TRBV29-1 to TRBJ1-5, with 7 bases matching TRBD1. CDR1 and CDR2 (germline): SQVTM, ANQGSEA. This CDR3 is 13 amino acids long. The V and J ends lost 4 bases and 4 bases, in that order; junction bases with no gene match: 4. The chain's CDR3 is CSVGQGTNQPQHF. The CDR3 DNA sequence: TGCAGCGTTGGACAGGGTACTAATCAGCCCCAGCATTTT. Full variable domain (rest looked up from reference TRBV29-1 and TRBJ1-5): SAVISQKPSRDICQRGTSLTIQCQVDSQVTMMFWYRQQPGQSLTLIATANQGSEATYESGFVIDKFPISRPNLTFSTLTVSNMSPEDSSIYLCSVGQGTNQPQHFGDGTRLSIL.

This clonotype has a count of ten or more. The rearrangement joins TRBV7-9 to TRBJ1-2, with D possibly matching TRBD1 (6 bases). The CDR3 spans 15 residues. With 3 bases removed from V and 7 bases from J, the gap between germline ends came to 18 bases. CDR1 is SEHNR and CDR2 is FQNEAQ in the germline V gene (reference sequence). The CDR3: CASSFVDRGALGYTF. The DNA of the CDR3 is TGTGCCAGCAGCTTCGTTGATCGGGGGGCGCTTGGCTACACCTTC.

In this sample, this clonotype turned up a few times. DNA for the CDR3: TGTGCCAGCAGCCCGACAGGGGGAGAAAACATTCAGTACTTC. Translation gives CASSPTGGENIQYF. The J gene is TRBJ2-4, the V gene TRBV11-2; 9 nucleotides line up with TRBD1. Germline V lookup: CDR1 SGHAT, CDR2 FQNNGV. V trimming: 5 bases; J trimming: 5 bases; junction bases outside the gene matches: 4. This CDR3 is 14 amino acids long. Complete variable domain (other parts from reference TRBV11-2 and TRBJ2-4): EAGVAQSPRYKIIEKRQSVAFWCNPISGHATLYWYQQILGQGPKLLIQFQNNGVVDDSQLPKDRFSAERLKGVDSTLKIQPAKLEDSAVYLCASSPTGGENIQYFGAGTRLSVL.

This chain connects TRBV11-2 to TRBJ2-5, with a weak D call TRBD1 (6 bases). This CDR3 has 15 residues. V shed 1 base and J shed 3 bases, with 12 bases lying between them. CDR1 SGHAT and CDR2 FQNNGV come from the germline V gene. The CDR3 protein is CASSLVGAGEETQYF. Here the CDR3 DNA reads TGTGCCAGCAGCTTAGTGGGGGCAGGGGAAGAGACCCAGTACTTC.

Regarding this clonotype: With a much larger clone just one base away, this may be a read error. The rearrangement links TRBV14 to TRBJ1-1, with D uncertain. This CDR3 contains 14 residues. CDR1 and CDR2 from the germline V gene are SGHDN and FVKESK. The CDR3, as DNA: TGTGCCAGAAGCCAAGAGGGCTGGGCGAGAGAAGCTTTCTTT. Translating gives CARSQEGWAREAFF.

In DNA form, the CDR3 reads TGTGCCAGCAACGAGCCGGCGGGAGCTTTCTTT. Translation: CASNEPAGAFF. The chain couples TRBV5-4 to TRBJ1-1, with D hard to call. This CDR3 region has 11 residues. The V end lost 6 bases, the J end lost 10 bases, and 13 bases lay between the germline ends. Germline CDR1 is SGHNT and CDR2 is YYREEE (reference sequence). The entire variable domain, with the rest obtained from reference TRBV5-4 and TRBJ1-1, is as follows: ETGVTQSPTHLIKTRGQQVTLRCSSQSGHNTVSWYQQALGQGPQFIFQYYREEENGRGNFPPRFSGLQFPNYSSELNVNALELDDSALYLCASNEPAGAFFGQGTRLTVV.

At least ten counts were recorded for this clonotype. The chain has TRBV28 and TRBJ1-1; D gene uncertain. The V and J ends lost 9 bases and 0 bases respectively, with 14 bases between them. The germline gives CDR1 MDHEN, CDR2 SYDVKM. The CDR3 has 14 residues. For the CDR3, the DNA is TGTGCCAGTGAAGACGGAAGGATGAACACTGAAGCTTTCTTT. Translated, it gives CASEDGRMNTEAFF. The whole variable domain, filled in from reference TRBV28 and TRBJ1-1, reads DVKVTQSSRYLVKRTGEKVFLECVQDMDHENMFWYRQDPGLGLRLIYFSYDVKMKEKGDIPEGYSVSREKKERFSLILESASTNQTSMYLCASEDGRMNTEAFFGQGTRLTVV.

This sequence joins TRBV6-5 and TRBJ2-7; a possible D gene is TRBD2 (5 bases). CDR1 MNHEY and CDR2 SVGAGI come from the germline V gene. The CDR3 sequence is 15 residues long. V lost 0 bases and J 2 bases, leaving 11 bases between the germline ends. The CDR3 loop is CASSYSSGLPYEQYF. Written as DNA, the CDR3 is TGTGCCAGCAGTTACTCTTCGGGGTTACCCTACGAGCAGTACTTC.

In this sample, this clonotype turned up a few times. The rearrangement links TRBV5-4 to TRBJ1-1; D not resolved. Germline V lookup: CDR1 SGHNT, CDR2 YYREEE (reference sequence). V was clipped by 3 bases and J by 1 base, with 7 bases between them. The CDR3 extends over 13 amino acids. CDR3 bases: TGTGCCAGCAGCTCCACCAGGAACACTGAAGCTTTCTTT. Encoded protein: CASSSTRNTEAFF.

In its sample, this clonotype was seen a few times. The chain is built from TRBV10-2 and TRBJ1-3, with TRBD1 matching over 7 bases. This CDR3 contains 15 residues. With 5 bases clipped from V and 4 bases from J, the junction kept 8 bases outside the gene matches. Germline values: CDR1 WSHSY, CDR2 SAAADI. The CDR3 is CASSKGQEMGNTIYF. The CDR3 nucleotides are TGCGCCAGCAGTAAAGGACAGGAAATGGGAAACACCATATATTTT.

This clonotype was counted between two and nine times. The chain has TRBV2 and TRBJ2-1; D perhaps matches TRBD2 (6 bases). CDR3 length equals 16 residues. V was pared by 6 bases and J by 0 bases, with 15 bases between. Germline CDR1 reads SNHLY; CDR2 reads FYNNEI. This CDR3 reads CASRTWTTSSYNEQFF. The CDR3 DNA reads TGTGCCAGCAGAACTTGGACTACCAGCTCCTACAATGAGCAGTTCTTC.

As concerns this clonotype: This clone may be a read error of a much larger clone one base away. The chain carries TRBV7-2 and TRBJ2-1, with D maybe TRBD2 (5 bases). The ends were cut back, 5 bases at V and 9 bases at J, with 17 bases in the middle. In germline, CDR1 is SGHTA, CDR2 FQGNSA. CDR3 size: 14 residues. CDR3 in amino acids: CASSRTGLMTEQFF. In nucleotides, the CDR3 is TGTGCCAGCAGCCGGACTGGCCTCATGACTGAGCAGTTCTTC.

This clonotype was recorded a few times. V usage is TRBV7-9 and J usage is TRBJ2-4, with D possibly matching TRBD1 (5 bases). The V gene's germline CDR1 is SEHNR and CDR2 FQNEAQ (reference sequence). V lost 5 bases, J lost 0 bases, and 8 bases lay in between. This CDR3 contains 14 residues. This CDR3 reads CASSGAGAKNIQYF. As DNA, the CDR3 is TGTGCCAGCAGCGGGGCCGGAGCCAAAAACATTCAGTACTTC.

This clonotype was observed many times. V and J are TRBV7-2 and TRBJ2-1; the D call may be TRBD1 or TRBD2 (5 bases each). V was shortened by 8 bases and J by 1 base, with 12 bases between the two germline ends. Germline assignment: CDR1 SGHTA and CDR2 FQGNSA. The CDR3 has 14 amino acids. The CDR3, as DNA: TGTGCCAGCGCCATGAGGGGTTCCTACAATGAGCAGTTCTTC. It encodes CASAMRGSYNEQFF.

There are a few counts of this clonotype. The CDR3 loop reads CASSSPGTGSYEQYF. In DNA, the CDR3 is TGTGCCAGCAGTTCCCCCGGGACAGGATCCTACGAGCAGTACTTC. The gene calls are TRBV6-2 or TRBV6-3 and TRBJ2-7; 8 nucleotides align to TRBD1. In germline, CDR1 is MNHEY, CDR2 SVGEGT. With 4 bases clipped from V and 1 base from J, the junction kept 6 bases outside the gene matches. The CDR3 is made up of 15 amino acids.

This clonotype was counted many times. The rearrangement joins TRBV29-1 to TRBJ1-5; D perhaps matches TRBD1 (5 bases). This CDR3 region has 14 residues. V lost 4 bases and J lost 10, with 20 bases in between. Germline CDR1 reads SQVTM; CDR2 reads ANQGSEA. The CDR3 bases are TGCAGCGTTGCCCGGGACGGAGGGCAAGTCCCCCAGCATTTT. Protein product: CSVARDGGQVPQHF.

The chain couples TRBV7-9 to TRBJ2-2; the D is unclear. In germline, CDR1 is SEHNR, CDR2 FQNEAQ (reference sequence). This CDR3 spans 14 amino acids. With 5 bases removed from V and 4 bases from J, the gap between germline ends came to 11 bases. The CDR3 DNA reads TGTGCCAGCAGCCCACCCTTGAGCACCGGGGAGCTGTTTTTT. Its translation is CASSPPLSTGELFF.

The table lists this clonotype with a few counts. V is TRBV28 and J is TRBJ1-3, with a possible D match to TRBD1 (6 bases). The CDR3 sequence is 14 residues long. Trimming removed 7 bases from V and 2 bases from J, with 12 bases in between. The germline CDR1 and CDR2 sequences are MDHEN and SYDVKM. CDR3 bases: TGTGCCAGCAACACACAGGGAACTGGAAACACCATATATTTT. This encodes CASNTQGTGNTIYF.

This clonotype came up a few times. The chain couples TRBV6-2 or TRBV6-3 to TRBJ2-1; 9 positions agree with TRBD2. Germline lookup yields CDR1 MNHEY and CDR2 SVGEGT. The length of the CDR3 is 15 residues. After removal of 4 bases from V and 4 bases from J, the junction contained 5 bases not matched to a gene. The DNA for the CDR3 is TGTGCCAGCAGTTCCCCGCTAGCGGGGTACAATGAGCAGTTCTTC. It codes for CASSSPLAGYNEQFF.

V usage is TRBV3-1 and J usage is TRBJ1-3; the D is unclear. Trimming cost V 0 bases and J 5 bases, with 14 bases left between them. Germline V gene data show CDR1 as LGHDT and CDR2 as YNNKEL (reference sequence). This CDR3 has 16 amino acids. The CDR3 sequence: CASSQERTLYRNTIYF. As DNA, the CDR3 is TGTGCCAGCAGCCAAGAGAGGACGTTGTATCGAAACACCATATATTTT.

V and J are TRBV11-2 and TRBJ2-1; no definite D call. With 5 bases removed from V and 3 bases from J, the gap between germline ends came to 11 bases. This CDR3 has 14 amino acids. Germline V gene data show CDR1 as SGHAT and CDR2 as FQNNGV. CDR3 sequence reads: CASSPEQHYNEQFF. The CDR3 nucleotides are TGTGCCAGCAGCCCGGAACAACACTACAATGAGCAGTTCTTC.

Details on this clonotype: Germline and junction disagree at one end, which may indicate a read error. The V and J genes are TRBV18 and TRBJ1-6, with D perhaps TRBD1 (5 bases). Germline CDR1 KGHSH, CDR2 LQKENI. The CDR3 covers 13 residues. CDR3 bases: TGTGCCAGCATCGCAGGGTATAATTCACCCCTCCAATTT. Translated: CASIAGYNSPLQF.

The rearrangement links TRBV5-1 to TRBJ1-2; D not certain. The length of the CDR3 is 13 residues. Germline CDR1 SGHRS, CDR2 YFSETQ. V gave up 0 bases and J gave up 1 base, with 4 bases separating them. CDR3 protein: CASSLALNYGYTF. CDR3 coding DNA: TGCGCCAGCAGCTTGGCTCTTAACTATGGCTACACCTTC.

This clonotype was seen a single time. This chain connects TRBV27 to TRBJ2-5; no clear D. V was shortened by 5 bases and J by 0 bases, with 4 bases between the two germline ends. The germline V gene has CDR1 MNHEY and CDR2 SMNVEV (reference sequence). The CDR3 runs to 12 residues. The CDR3 loop is CASSHYQETQYF. DNA of the CDR3: TGTGCCAGCAGTCATTACCAAGAGACCCAGTACTTC.

This clonotype appeared many times. The chain employs TRBV9 and TRBJ2-3; the D call may be TRBD1 or TRBD2 (6 bases each). Trimming pared 1 base from V and 8 bases from J, leaving 17 bases between. This CDR3 spans 15 amino acids. Germline V gives CDR1 SGDLS, CDR2 YYNGEE. The CDR3 loop is CASSVTEGEVVTQYF. CDR3 sequence (DNA): TGTGCCAGCAGCGTAACGGAGGGGGAAGTAGTTACGCAGTATTTT.

This clonotype was seen ten or more times. The J gene is TRBJ2-3, the V gene TRBV4-1; 8 nucleotides match TRBD1. J gave up 1 base and V 0 bases, and 6 bases lay outside the gene matches. The germline V gene has CDR1 MGHRA and CDR2 YSYEKL. The CDR3 extends over 17 amino acids. The CDR3 DNA follows: TGCGCCAGCAGCCAAGATATCGAGACAGGGGGCACAGATACGCAGTATTTT. It is translated as CASSQDIETGGTDTQYF.

This clonotype was observed at least ten times. V usage is TRBV6-2 or TRBV6-3 and J usage is TRBJ2-7; D is unclear. Germline values: CDR1 MNHEY, CDR2 SVGEGT. This CDR3 has 14 amino acids. Trimming pared 6 bases from V and 4 bases from J, leaving 16 bases between. Here the CDR3 DNA reads TGTGCCAGCAGCAGGCCCTACCCACCGTACGAGCAGTACTTC. Translation gives CASSRPYPPYEQYF.